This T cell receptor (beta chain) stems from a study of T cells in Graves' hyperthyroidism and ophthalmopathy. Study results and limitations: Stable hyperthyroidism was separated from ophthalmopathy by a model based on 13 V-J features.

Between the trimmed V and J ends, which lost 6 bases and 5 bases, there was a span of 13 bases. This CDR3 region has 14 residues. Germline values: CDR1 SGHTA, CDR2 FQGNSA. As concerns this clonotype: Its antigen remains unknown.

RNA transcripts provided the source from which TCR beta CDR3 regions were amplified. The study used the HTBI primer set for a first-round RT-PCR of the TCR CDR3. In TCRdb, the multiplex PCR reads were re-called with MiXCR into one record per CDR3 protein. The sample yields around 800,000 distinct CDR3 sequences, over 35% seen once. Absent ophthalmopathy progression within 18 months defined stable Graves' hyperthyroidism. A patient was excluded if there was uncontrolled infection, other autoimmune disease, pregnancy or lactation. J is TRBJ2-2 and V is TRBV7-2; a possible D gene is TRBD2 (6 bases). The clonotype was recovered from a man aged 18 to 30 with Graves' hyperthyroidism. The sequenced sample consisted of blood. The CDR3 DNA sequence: TGTGCCAGCAGTTCTAGCGAGTTTACCGGGGAGCTGTTTTTT. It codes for CASSSSEFTGELFF.